Reported below is one T cell receptor (beta chain). Its specific antigen is unknown. No per-base quality is available; no much larger clone lies one base away. The library relied on the immunoSEQ multiplex PCR assay. For the multiplex PCR, a mixture combining 60 forward primers for TCR Vbeta segments and 13 reverse primers for TCR Jbeta segments was used. The CDR3 region of rearranged TCR beta genes was amplified from genomic DNA with a multiplex PCR assay. Amplified TCR beta libraries were sequenced as 87-base-pair reads on the Illumina HiSeq System. Per the original workflow: A later analysis tallied some 79 million unique TCR beta chains across the 660 or so repertoires, and approximately 11 million of those chains were shared by two or more donors. A nearest-neighbor algorithm error-corrected the raw reads and collapsed the reads into unique sequences, merging closely related sequences to remove PCR and sequencing errors. CDR3 sequences were aligned to IMGT reference sequences to assign V, D and J gene segments. For a sequence to be retained, a match of at least six nucleotides to both a V gene segment and a J gene segment was required. Rearrangements were called productive when the CDR3 lacked stop codons and stayed in frame with V and J; all others were non-productive. Following IMGT convention, CDR3 was defined as the stretch from the second conserved V-encoded cysteine to the conserved J-encoded phenylalanine. The earlier analysis of around 640 of the donors excluded sequences that lacked an unambiguous match to a single V gene segment. In an earlier analysis of approximately 590 of the donors, a V segment was called functional when productive rearrangements were above 56.7%, and segregating when the standard deviation between donors exceeded 5%. To diagnose cytomegalovirus status from the catalog of TCR beta chain sequences, a statistical classification framework was built. A later analysis assigned V and J genes by comparing TCR nucleotide sequences with IMGT/GENE-DB human TR gene sequences. The TCRdist pipeline was used in a later analysis to assign CDR3 sequences and most-parsimonious VDJ recombination scenarios. In a later analysis, each TCR beta chain was defined by its CDR3 amino acid sequence together with its V-gene family, and reads without a unique V-gene family were excluded. As a way to deal with suspected cross-contamination and a sequencing artifact, a later analysis dropped under 600 nucleotide sequences that were highly shared and had low generation probability. For each public chain, a later analysis derived a clonal expansion index from normalized ranks of inferred template counts within each repertoire. In a later analysis, generation probabilities were computed with a VDJ recombination model fitted to out-of-frame rearrangements, and the resulting probabilities were checked against IGoR. In a later analysis, TCR-TCR, TCR-HLA and TCR-CMV co-occurrence was scored with hypergeometric tests, and a repertoire-size bias correction was applied to TCR pairs. To estimate false discovery rates, a later analysis permuted the HLA or CMV assignments 20 times. In a later analysis, co-occurring TCRs were grouped with DBSCAN, and TCRdist sequence similarity was added when clustering was performed within HLA-allele-positive subsets. Repertoires with fewer than 30,000 or more than 120,000 public chains were left out of co-occurrence clustering, as were about five repertoires with anomalous nucleotide sharing. This is the immuneACCESS table as TCRdb keeps it, with only in-frame sequences that have V and J called. A part of the clones is gone; compared with another copy, unresolved V genes explain less than half, and the rest is unexplained. V and J calls plus clone size are reproduced from that table; the DNA served to infer D and trimming. A total of 100,000 to 150,000 clones appear in this sample, under 80% of them only once. Under 4.5% of the sample lies in the top ten.

The cohort was made up of roughly 670 healthy bone marrow donors. At the time of sampling, all cohort members were nominally healthy, though unrecorded immune exposures were likely present. The donor was CMV seropositive and was included in the group of 250 to 350 seropositive cohort members. Every donor gave a peripheral blood sample, and the peripheral blood mononuclear cells from that sample were used for TCR beta sequencing. The Qiagen DNeasy Blood Extraction Kit was used to extract genomic DNA from the blood cell samples. This sample is part of a study of cytomegalovirus exposure and HLA in healthy donors (dated by TCRdb to about 2017). Context from the whole study: An earlier analysis of around 600 of the donors reported roughly 270 Gb of sequence data and more than 90 million unique TCR beta sequences from 190 million or so T cells. About 320 gigabases of sequencing data and tens of millions of unique TCR sequences were included in an early release covering about 700 HLA-typed donors. Of the roughly 400 genotyped donors, approximately 80% were placed in the genetic ancestry cluster associated with self-reported Caucasian donors. The study aimed to test whether signatures of past pathogen exposure could be identified by cataloging public T cell receptors. The study used immunosequencing to profile the T cell repertoires of about 670 subjects and linked those repertoires to cytomegalovirus serostatus. A separate validation cohort of 100 to 150 different subjects was used in addition to the 666-subject first cohort. High-throughput TCR immunosequencing, statistical association of individual TCRs with disease status, and machine learning were combined to predict cytomegalovirus infection status. A later analysis re-examined previously published TCR beta repertoires from just over 650 donors and added high-resolution HLA genotyping to investigate patterns of TCR occurrence. The later analysis used no new phenotypic data to find candidate immune exposures, relying instead on TCR beta sequences and their occurrence across donors. To decide whether each TCR beta V gene segment behaved as functional or pseudogenic, an earlier analysis of some 580 of the donors relied on high-throughput TCR beta sequencing. Alongside the repertoire data, information on donor age, sex, ethnicity and CMV serostatus was compiled. A later genetic analysis took genome-wide SNP genotypes for about 55% of the roughly 670 donors and used that subset as a discovery cohort. Every repertoire in the discovery cohort had been generated on one and the same sequencing platform. Class I and class II HLA loci were covered by the typing at four-digit resolution. Typing coverage differed by locus: A, B, C, DRB1 and DQB1 were typed in roughly 629-630 donors, DQA1 in 500 to 550, DPA1 in around 600, and DPB1 in around 490. About 5 DR-DQ haplotypes were handled as single units for association and clustering, since linkage in the cohort was strong. On average, 235,054 unique TCR beta nucleotide sequences were sequenced per donor among 398 genotyped donors of the cohort, with roughly 18% of those sequences being non-productive. General conclusions and limits of the study: In a later genetic analysis, a missense DCLRE1C variant was associated with V-gene and J-gene trimming of TCR beta chains, and the association was replicated in an independent cohort. A total of 150 to 200 TCR beta chains were listed by the study as associated with cytomegalovirus. Linkage disequilibrium might explain the correlated functional status among segregating V segments, but an unknown experimental factor could not be excluded. The classifier was reported to diagnose cytomegalovirus status with high specificity and sensitivity in both the original and validation cohorts. The sequencing pipeline was judged likely to have produced a cluster of highly shared sequence variants as a technical artifact. In this cohort, only TCR beta chains were sequenced, and detectable features were limited by the absence of alpha or paired-chain data. In vitro tests confirmed that three of the cytomegalovirus-associated TCR beta chains recognize cytomegalovirus antigens. Because counts were too low, seventeen rarely observed V segments, including chromosome 9 orphons, were left out of the earlier analysis of about 620 of the donors. In an earlier analysis of over 550 of the donors, most TCR beta V segments were observed in productive rearrangements about 87% or about 30% of the time, broadly matching IMGT annotations. Strong co-occurrence of HLA alleles, especially DR and DQ, made assigning TCR associations to individual alleles difficult. A later analysis associated some 17,000 TCR beta sequences with specific HLA alleles at a false discovery rate of 0.05. The authors suggested that the approach could potentially be generalized to other disease states and immunological phenotypes. Presence/absence analyses assumed roughly uniform sequencing depth across donors, an assumption that may not hold. Because HLA typing was unavailable for some donors at each locus, only the typed subset was used in association tests. According to a later analysis, parvovirus B19, influenza, CMV and Epstein-Barr virus appeared linked to several top co-occurrence clusters. In a later analysis, TCR association rates were found to vary across HLA loci, with the most associated TCRs seen for DRB1 alleles and the fewest for HLA-C alleles. According to a later analysis, most CMV-associated TCR beta chains appeared to be HLA-restricted, and the HLA associations seemed to be driven largely by CMV exposure. Compared with the approximately 720-donor mean, donors in an Asian-associated ancestry cluster had fewer N-insertions in productive TCRs, according to a later genetic analysis. Some IMGT-functional V segments, including TRBV6-2 and TRBV6-3, could not be distinguished by the 87-base-pair reads and were therefore excluded. In a later analysis, HLA-associated TCR beta chains showed more clonal expansion and lower generation probabilities than non-associated chains that were equally common. Most TCR sequences were seen in very few donors, while some public TCRs were found in many individuals. For the cohort, immune exposure information was limited to CMV serostatus. A further reported finding was that TCR beta sequences accurately predicted the HLA-A and HLA-B alleles for most subjects in the first cohort.

From its cysteine to its phenylalanine, the CDR3 spans 14 amino acids. Only the CDR3 DNA is retained, 42 bases long and in frame from the first base. Trimming leaves V shorter by 7 bases and J shorter by 6 bases, with the junction holding 6 bases beyond the gene matches. CDR1 and CDR2, per the germline V gene (reference sequence), are LNHDA and SQIVND. The material sequenced was PBMCs. The sequence is built from TRBV19 and TRBJ2-3; 11 bases in between match TRBD2. This TCR was recovered from a man in his forties or fifties in good health and CMV-seropositive. The nucleotide sequence is given as TGTGCCAGTATGGTGACTAGCGGGACGGATACGCAGTATTTT. It is translated as CASMVTSGTDTQYF.